The following is a TCR beta chain sequence with its context. The assay was immunoSEQ multiplex PCR, and TCRdb's table has in-frame clones only and misses some. Of about 180,000 clones listed, roughly 89% are singletons. Cohorts were based on clinical histories the participants reported. There are 16 residues in the CDR3. The junction had 9 bases not matched to a gene; V was cut back by 0 bases and J by 8 bases. Germline lookup yields CDR1 MNHEY and CDR2 SVGAGI. The data were taken from a study of blood T cell repertoires in COVID-19. Sequencing used PBMCs or T cells enriched from blood (not recorded which). The TCR was taken from a woman between 40 and 50 years old with acute COVID-19. J is TRBJ2-3 and V is TRBV6-5; 9 nucleotides align to TRBD2. The CDR3: CASSYSVAGGPATQYF. The CDR3 DNA reads TGTGCCAGCAGTTACTCAGTGGCGGGGGGGCCGGCTACGCAGTATTTT.